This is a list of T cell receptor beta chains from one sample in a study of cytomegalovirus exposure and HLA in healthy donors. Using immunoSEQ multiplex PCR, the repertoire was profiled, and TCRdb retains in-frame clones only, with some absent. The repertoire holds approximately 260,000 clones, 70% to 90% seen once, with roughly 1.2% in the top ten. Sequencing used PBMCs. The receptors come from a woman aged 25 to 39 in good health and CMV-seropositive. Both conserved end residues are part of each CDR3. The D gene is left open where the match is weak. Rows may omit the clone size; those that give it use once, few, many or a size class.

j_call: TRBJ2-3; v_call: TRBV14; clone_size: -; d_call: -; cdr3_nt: TGTGCCAGCAGCCAAGAGGGGGGACCCATGACAGATACGCAGTATTTT; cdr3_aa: CASSQEGGPMTDTQYF
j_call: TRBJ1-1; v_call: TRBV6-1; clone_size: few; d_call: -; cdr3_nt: TGTGCCAGCAGTGACCAACCAGATGGGGGGACTGAAGCTTTCTTT; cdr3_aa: CASSDQPDGGTEAFF
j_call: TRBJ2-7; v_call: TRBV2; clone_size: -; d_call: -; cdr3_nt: TGTGCCAGCAGTCCGTCCGTCTACGAGCAGTACTTC; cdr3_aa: CASSPSVYEQYF
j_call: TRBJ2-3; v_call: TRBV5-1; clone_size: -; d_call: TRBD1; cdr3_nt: TGCGCCAGCAGCTCCCGACAGGGTCAAGGAGATACGCAGTATTTT; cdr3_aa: CASSSRQGQGDTQYF
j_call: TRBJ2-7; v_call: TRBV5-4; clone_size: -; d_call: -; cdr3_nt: TGTGCCAGCAGCTCCTATACAGGGAACCACGAGCAGTACTTC; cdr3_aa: CASSSYTGNHEQYF
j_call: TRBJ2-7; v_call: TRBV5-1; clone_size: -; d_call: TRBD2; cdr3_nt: TGCGCCAGCAGCTTGGGGCCTCGCGGGGGAAGCTCCTACGAGCAGTACTTC; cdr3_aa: CASSLGPRGGSSYEQYF
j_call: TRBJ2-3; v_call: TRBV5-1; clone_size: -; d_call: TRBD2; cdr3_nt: TGCGCCAGCAGCTTGCGGCGGGGGTCGGTAGATACGCAGTATTTT; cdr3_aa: CASSLRRGSVDTQYF
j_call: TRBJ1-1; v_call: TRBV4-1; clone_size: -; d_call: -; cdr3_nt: TGCGCCAGCAGCCACGGCGGAGGGAGGTGGGAAGCTTTCTTT; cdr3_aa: CASSHGGGRWEAFF
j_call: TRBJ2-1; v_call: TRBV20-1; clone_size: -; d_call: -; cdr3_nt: TGCAGTGCCCCCCTCTATGAGCAGTTCTTC; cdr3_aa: CSAPLYEQFF
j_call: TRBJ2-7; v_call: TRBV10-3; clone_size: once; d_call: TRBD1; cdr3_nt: TGTGCCATCAGTGAGAAGGGGGCTCAGTACGAGCAGTACTTC; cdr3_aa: CAISEKGAQYEQYF
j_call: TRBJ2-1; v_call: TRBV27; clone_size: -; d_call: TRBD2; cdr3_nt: TGTGCCAGCAGCCTGACTAGCAGGTACAATGAGCAGTTCTTC; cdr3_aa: CASSLTSRYNEQFF
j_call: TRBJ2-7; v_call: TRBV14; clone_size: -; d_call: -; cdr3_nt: TGTGCCAGCAGCCACGTTTCCTACGAGCAGTACTTC; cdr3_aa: CASSHVSYEQYF
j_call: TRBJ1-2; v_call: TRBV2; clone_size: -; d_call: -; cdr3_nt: TGTGCCAGCAGTTATTGGACAGTCAGTAACTATGGCTACACCTTC; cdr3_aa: CASSYWTVSNYGYTF
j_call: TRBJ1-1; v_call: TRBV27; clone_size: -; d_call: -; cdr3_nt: TGTGCCACCCTAAGGGGCTCGGGTGAAGCTTTCTTT; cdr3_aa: CATLRGSGEAFF
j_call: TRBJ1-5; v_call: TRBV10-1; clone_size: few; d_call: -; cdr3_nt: TGCGCCAGCAGTGGTAACAGTGAAGGCAATCAGCCCCAGCATTTT; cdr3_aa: CASSGNSEGNQPQHF
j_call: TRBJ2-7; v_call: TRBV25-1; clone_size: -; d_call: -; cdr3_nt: TGTGCCAGCAGTGAAAGGGGGCAGGGGAGGAACGAGCAGTACTTC; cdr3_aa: CASSERGQGRNEQYF
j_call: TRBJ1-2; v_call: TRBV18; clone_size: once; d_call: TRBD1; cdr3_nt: TGTGCCAGCTCCCCCGACAGGGAAGCATATGGCTACACCTTC; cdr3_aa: CASSPDREAYGYTF
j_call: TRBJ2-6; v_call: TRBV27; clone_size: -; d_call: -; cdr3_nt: TGTGCCAGCAGTTTTCTAGCGAGTGGGGCCAACGTCCTGACTTTC; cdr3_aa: CASSFLASGANVLTF
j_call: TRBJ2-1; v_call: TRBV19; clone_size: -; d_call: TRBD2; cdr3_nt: TGTGCCAGTAGTATAATAGCGGGAACCTACAATGAGCAGTTCTTC; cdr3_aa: CASSIIAGTYNEQFF
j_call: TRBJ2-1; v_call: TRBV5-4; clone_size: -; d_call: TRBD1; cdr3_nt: TGTGCCAGCAGCCGAGGACAGGGTTGGAGCAATGAGCAGTTCTTC; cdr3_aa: CASSRGQGWSNEQFF
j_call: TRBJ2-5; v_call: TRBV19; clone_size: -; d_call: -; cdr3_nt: TGTGCCAGTAAATTTACGTCAGGGGTTATGCCCCAGTACTTC; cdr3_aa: CASKFTSGVMPQYF
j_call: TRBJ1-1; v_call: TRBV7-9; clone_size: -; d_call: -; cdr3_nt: TGTGCCAGCAGCTTACCGCGTGCTGAAGCTTTCTTT; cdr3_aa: CASSLPRAEAFF
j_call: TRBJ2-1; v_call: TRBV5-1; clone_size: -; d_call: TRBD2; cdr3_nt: TGCGCCAGCAGCTTGGCCCTCTTAGCGGGATTGGACTACAATGAGCAGTTCTTC; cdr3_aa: CASSLALLAGLDYNEQFF
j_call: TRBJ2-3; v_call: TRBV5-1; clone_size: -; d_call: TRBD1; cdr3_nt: TGCGCCAGCAGCGACCGGGACAGGAACACAGATACGCAGTATTTT; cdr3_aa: CASSDRDRNTDTQYF
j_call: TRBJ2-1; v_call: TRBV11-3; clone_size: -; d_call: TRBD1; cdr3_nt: TGTGCCAGCAGCTTAACAGGGGTCTACAGTGAGCAGTTCTTC; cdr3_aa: CASSLTGVYSEQFF
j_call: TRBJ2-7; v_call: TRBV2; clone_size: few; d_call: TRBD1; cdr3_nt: TGTGCCAGCAGCCTGGACAGGGGGCCCTACGAGCAGTACTTC; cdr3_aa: CASSLDRGPYEQYF
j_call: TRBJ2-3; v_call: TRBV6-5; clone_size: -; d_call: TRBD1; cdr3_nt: TGTGCCAGCAGTTCGTTCTGGGGACAGGGGTCAGATACGCAGTATTTT; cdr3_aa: CASSSFWGQGSDTQYF
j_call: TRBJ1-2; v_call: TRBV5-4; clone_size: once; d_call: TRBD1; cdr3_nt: TGTGCCAGCAGCTTAGGACAGGGGGTCGGAGTTGGCTACACCTTC; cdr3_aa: CASSLGQGVGVGYTF
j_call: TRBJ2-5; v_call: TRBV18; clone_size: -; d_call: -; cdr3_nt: TGTGCCAGCTCACCACCGGTGGGCTTGGAGACCCAGTACTTC; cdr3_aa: CASSPPVGLETQYF
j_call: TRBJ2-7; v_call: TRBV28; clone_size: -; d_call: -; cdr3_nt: TGTGCGTGTCAGGGTGCATCGGGGGACGAGCAGTACTTC; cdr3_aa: CACQGASGDEQYF
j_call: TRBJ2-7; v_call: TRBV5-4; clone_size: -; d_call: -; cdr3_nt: TGTGCCAGCAGCTTGGAGAGTGGGGCGTCCTACGAGCAGTACTTC; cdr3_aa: CASSLESGASYEQYF
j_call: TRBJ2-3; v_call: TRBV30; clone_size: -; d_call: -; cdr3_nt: TGTGCCTGGGTAGGGGAAAGCACAGATACGCAGTATTTT; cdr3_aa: CAWVGESTDTQYF
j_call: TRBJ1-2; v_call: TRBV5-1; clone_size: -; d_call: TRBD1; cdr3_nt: TGCGCCAGCAGCTCCACTGGACAGGTTTTTGGCTACACCTTC; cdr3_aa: CASSSTGQVFGYTF
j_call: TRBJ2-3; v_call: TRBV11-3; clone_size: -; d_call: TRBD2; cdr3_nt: TGTGCCAGCAGCATAAGTTTAGCGGGGAGCACAGATACGCAGTATTTT; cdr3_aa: CASSISLAGSTDTQYF
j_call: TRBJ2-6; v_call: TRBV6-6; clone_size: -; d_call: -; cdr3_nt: TGTGCCAGCATAGGGCAGGGTTTACCTGGGGCCAACGTCCTGACTTTC; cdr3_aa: CASIGQGLPGANVLTF
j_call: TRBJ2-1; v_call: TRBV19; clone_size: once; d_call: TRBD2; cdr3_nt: TGTGCCAGTAGCCAGACTAGCGGGAGCTCCTACAATGAGCAGTTCTTC; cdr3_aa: CASSQTSGSSYNEQFF
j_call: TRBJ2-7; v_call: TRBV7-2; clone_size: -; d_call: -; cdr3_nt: TGTGCCAGCAGCCCCCCCCCGGTTTTGGACGAGCAGTACTTC; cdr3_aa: CASSPPPVLDEQYF
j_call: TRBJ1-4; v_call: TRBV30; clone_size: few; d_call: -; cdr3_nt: TGTGCCTGGACCAGGGGTGATGAAAAACTGTTTTTT; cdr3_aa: CAWTRGDEKLFF
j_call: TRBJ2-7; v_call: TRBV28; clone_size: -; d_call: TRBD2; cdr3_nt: TGTGCCAGCAGTTTACTTGGGACTAGCGGGAGGGCCGGGTACTTC; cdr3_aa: CASSLLGTSGRAGYF
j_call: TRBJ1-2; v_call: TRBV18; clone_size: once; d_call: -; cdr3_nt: TGTGCCAGCTCACCGTCCTTGGGAGAGATGAACTATGGCTACACCTTC; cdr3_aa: CASSPSLGEMNYGYTF
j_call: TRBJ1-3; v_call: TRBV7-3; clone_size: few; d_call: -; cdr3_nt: TGTGCCAGCAGCTTAAGAGGCGGAGGAAACACCATATATTTT; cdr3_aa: CASSLRGGGNTIYF
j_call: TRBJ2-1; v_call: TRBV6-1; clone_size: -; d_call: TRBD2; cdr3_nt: TGTGCCAGCAGCCTCGGACTAGCGGGAGGGAAGTTCTTC; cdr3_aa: CASSLGLAGGKFF
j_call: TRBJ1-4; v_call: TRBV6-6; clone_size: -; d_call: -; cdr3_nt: TGTGCCAGCAGCTACAGGAAAGAGGATGAAAAACTGTTTTTT; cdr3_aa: CASSYRKEDEKLFF